Below are 26 T cell receptor beta chains sequenced from a single sample in a study of CD8 T cells in ankylosing spondylitis. TCRdb itself ran the 5' RACE reads through MiXCR, one entry per CDR3 protein. This table holds tens of thousands of distinct CDR3 sequences, about a tenth found once. Sequencing was done on a sample of blood, either unsorted or a sorted T cell fraction (not recorded which). Source of these receptors: a male donor with ankylosing spondylitis or in good health (not recorded which).

The chain recombines TRBV5-4 with TRBJ2-7; 10 nucleotides align to TRBD2. With 5 bases clipped from V and 5 bases from J, the junction kept 10 bases outside the gene matches. CDR1 SGHNT and CDR2 YYREEE come from the germline V gene (reference sequence). CDR3 length: 15 amino acids. Here the CDR3 reads CASSSPSGGYNEQYF. CDR3 DNA: TGTGCCAGCAGTTCCCCTAGCGGGGGCTACAACGAGCAGTACTTC.

Points on this clonotype: Possible read error: a much larger clone is one base away. The CDR3 is CASSLGGGAHEQYF. The CDR3 DNA is TGTGCCAGCAGCTTAGGAGGGGGCGCGCACGAGCAGTACTTC. V is TRBV7-9 and J is TRBJ2-7; the match to TRBD1 covers 7 bases. The V segment lost 1 base and the J segment 5 bases; nucleotides outside the gene matches: 5. The CDR3 totals 14 residues. Per the germline V gene, CDR1 is SEHNR and CDR2 is FQNEAQ (reference sequence).

This clonotype was recorded at least ten times. V and J are TRBV5-1 and TRBJ2-1, with a possible D match to TRBD2 (8 bases). The CDR3 sequence is 17 residues long. CDR1 is SGHRS and CDR2 is YFSETQ in the germline V gene. V dropped 0 bases and J dropped 6 bases, with 19 bases sitting between them. Written as DNA, the CDR3 is TGCGCCAGCAGCTTGGGGGACAGCGGGAGTCTGTTCAATGAGCAGTTCTTC. This codes for CASSLGDSGSLFNEQFF.

This clonotype was seen repeatedly, ten times or more. The chain is built from TRBV5-1 and TRBJ2-7; 9 positions agree with TRBD1. Losses at the gene ends were 0 bases for V and 4 bases for J; bases not matched to a gene: 2. Germline assignment: CDR1 SGHRS and CDR2 YFSETQ. The CDR3 length is 14 residues. The CDR3 protein is CASSLGQGGYEQYF. In DNA form, the CDR3 reads TGCGCCAGCAGCTTGGGACAGGGGGGGTACGAGCAGTACTTC.

V and J are TRBV5-1 and TRBJ2-1, with 15 bases matching TRBD2. The germline V gene has CDR1 SGHRS and CDR2 YFSETQ. The CDR3 spans 18 residues. Losses at the gene ends were 4 bases for V and 1 base for J; bases not matched to a gene: 6. The DNA for the CDR3 is TGCGCCAGCAGCGGAAGGGGACTAGCGGGAGGTTCCTACAATGAGCAGTTCTTC. Amino acids: CASSGRGLAGGSYNEQFF.

The chain employs TRBV7-2 and TRBJ2-7; weak D call: TRBD1 (5 bases). The V gene's germline CDR1 is SGHTA and CDR2 FQGNSA. This CDR3 contains 13 residues. The V and J ends lost 5 bases and 4 bases respectively, with 12 bases between them. The CDR3 DNA follows: TGTGCCAGCAGCCACAGGACCCAATACGAGCAGTACTTC. This codes for CASSHRTQYEQYF.

This clonotype occurred many times. The DNA of the CDR3 is TGTGCCAGCAGCTGGGGGGGCAGGGGGGCCAACGTCCTGACTTTC. It codes for CASSWGGRGANVLTF. This chain joins TRBV5-6 and TRBJ2-6, with D possibly matching TRBD2 (7 bases). The V end lost 3 bases, the J end lost 4 bases, and 11 bases lay between the germline ends. Germline loops: CDR1 SGHDT, CDR2 YYEEEE. This CDR3 has 15 residues.

The V gene is TRBV4-2, the J gene TRBJ2-7; TRBD1 is a possible D gene (5 bases). Trimming pared 9 bases from V and 3 bases from J, leaving 18 bases between. Germline V CDR1 and CDR2: LGHNA, YNFKEQ. The CDR3 sequence is 14 residues long. CDR3 amino acids: CARSPGPGLYEQYF. The CDR3 DNA reads as TGTGCCAGGAGTCCCGGGCCAGGGCTCTACGAGCAGTACTTC.

This clonotype was counted many times. This rearrangement joins TRBV12-3 or TRBV12-4 to TRBJ2-3, with TRBD2 identical over 8 bases. CDR3 length equals 16 residues. V lost 4 bases to trimming and J lost 3 bases; unmatched junction nucleotides: 9. CDR3 DNA sequence: TGTGCCAGCAGTTCCGGTGTAGCGGGACTGACAGATACGCAGTATTTT. It encodes CASSSGVAGLTDTQYF.

This clonotype was seen ten or more times. This sequence joins TRBV20-1 and TRBJ2-7; D gene unclear. This CDR3 contains 16 residues. Germline CDR1 DFQATT, CDR2 SNEGSKA (reference sequence). V was shortened by 3 bases and J by 2 bases, with 20 bases between the two germline ends. CDR3: CSASPPLGFKAYEQYF. In DNA form, the CDR3 reads TGCAGTGCTAGCCCACCGCTGGGATTTAAGGCCTACGAGCAGTACTTC.

The chain recombines TRBV7-9 with TRBJ2-1, with TRBD1 matching 7 bases. There are 13 residues in the CDR3. Germline CDR1 is SEHNR and CDR2 is FQNEAQ (reference sequence). Unmatched junction bases numbered 7, after V lost 5 bases and J lost 9 bases. Here the CDR3 reads CASSLDRAGEQFF. The CDR3 nucleotides read TGTGCCAGCAGCCTCGACAGGGCTGGTGAGCAGTTCTTC.

This clonotype was observed many times. The rearrangement uses TRBV15 and TRBJ2-7; D is perhaps TRBD2 (7 bases). CDR1 LNHNV and CDR2 YYDKDF come from the germline V gene (reference sequence). This CDR3 contains 16 residues. Between the trimmed V and J ends, which lost 3 bases and 3 bases, there was a span of 18 bases. CDR3 sequence: CATSSLGGTKLYEQYF. CDR3 nucleotide sequence: TGTGCCACCAGCAGCTTGGGGGGGACAAAACTCTACGAGCAGTACTTC.

The sample holds many counts of this clonotype. This sequence joins TRBV3-1 and TRBJ2-1, with D unclear. Germline CDR1 and CDR2: LGHDT and YNNKEL (reference sequence). V lost 1 base to trimming and J lost 0 bases, with 10 bases between them. The CDR3 length is 16 residues. Here the CDR3 reads CASSQAETLSYNEQFF. As DNA, the CDR3 is TGTGCCAGCAGCCAAGCTGAGACCCTCTCCTACAATGAGCAGTTCTTC.

This clonotype came up many times. CDR3 nucleotides: TGTGCCAGCAGCGGGGGGGTAGCGGGAGGGCGAGATACGCAGTATTTT. Its translation: CASSGGVAGGRDTQYF. The chain combines TRBV9 with TRBJ2-3; TRBD2 matches 11 bases. This CDR3 is 16 amino acids long. From germline, CDR1 is SGDLS and CDR2 YYNGEE. After removal of 3 bases from V and 5 bases from J, the junction contained 8 bases not matched to a gene.

This clonotype was recorded at least ten times. V gene TRBV3-1 combines with J gene TRBJ2-1, with unresolved D. V lost 2 bases to trimming and J lost 0 bases, with 8 bases between them. Germline V lookup: CDR1 LGHDT, CDR2 YNNKEL (reference sequence). The CDR3 runs 15 residues. The CDR3 DNA is TGTGCCAGCAGCCAATACCGGAGCTCCTACAATGAGCAGTTCTTC. It codes for CASSQYRSSYNEQFF.

In its sample, this clonotype was seen many times. The chain joins TRBV9 to TRBJ2-3; D unclear. Trimming removed 0 bases at V and 5 bases at J, with 7 bases between. The CDR3 extends over 13 amino acids. Germline V gene data show CDR1 as SGDLS and CDR2 as YYNGEE. CDR3 nucleotide sequence: TGTGCCAGCAGCGTAGGGGTCCAAGATACGCAGTATTTT. Amino acids: CASSVGVQDTQYF.

This clonotype was picked up many times. J is TRBJ1-6 and V is TRBV21-1; no check of the table's D call, TRBD1, against the DNA was made. TRBV21-1 is noted as a pseudogene. The CDR3 consists of 13 residues. The CDR3 reads CASTGQGNSPLHF. Written as DNA, the CDR3 is TGTGCCAGCACTGGGCAGGGTAATTCACCCCTCCACTTT.

In this sample, this clonotype turned up many times. This CDR3 is CASSQATGTSFSYEQYF. The CDR3 region has the DNA TGTGCCAGCAGCCAAGCTACCGGGACTAGCTTCTCCTACGAGCAGTACTTC. The chain links TRBV3-1 to TRBJ2-7; 9 bases line up with TRBD2. Germline values: CDR1 LGHDT, CDR2 YNNKEL (reference sequence). Trimming cost V 1 base and J 0 bases; bases outside gene matches: 7. This CDR3 has 17 amino acids.

This clonotype was counted between two and nine times. The chain employs TRBV19 and TRBJ1-5; D gene ambiguous. The V gene's germline CDR1 is LNHDA and CDR2 SQIVND (reference sequence). The CDR3 extends over 15 amino acids. The V end was cut by 6 bases, the J end by 1 base, with 13 bases between. CDR3 sequence (DNA): TGTGCCAGTAGATCTTCCGGCCTGAGCAATCAGCCCCAGCATTTT. As protein: CASRSSGLSNQPQHF. Supplemented by reference TRBV19 and TRBJ1-5, the full variable domain reads DGGITQSPKYLFRKEGQNVTLSCEQNLNHDAMYWYRQDPGQGLRLIYYSQIVNDFQKGDIAEGYSVSREKKESFPLTVTSAQKNPTAFYLCASRSSGLSNQPQHFGDGTRLSIL.

This clonotype was observed many times. The chain employs TRBV28 and TRBJ2-5; TRBD1 aligns across 9 bases. V trimming: 2 bases; J trimming: 13 bases; junction bases outside the gene matches: 8. The CDR3 consists of 13 residues. Germline CDR1 MDHEN, CDR2 SYDVKM. CDR3: CASSLKQGAARYF. DNA for the CDR3: TGTGCCAGCAGTTTAAAACAGGGGGCTGCCCGGTACTTC.

This clonotype was seen ten or more times. The V gene is TRBV7-9, the J gene TRBJ2-3, with D unresolved. Trimming pared 3 bases from V and 2 bases from J, leaving 12 bases between. The length of the CDR3 is 15 residues. The germline CDR1 and CDR2 sequences are SEHNR and FQNEAQ (reference sequence). CDR3: CASSLTRSLTDTQYF. The DNA for the CDR3 is TGTGCCAGCAGCTTGACACGTTCACTCACAGATACGCAGTATTTT.

This clonotype occurred many times. The V and J genes are TRBV20-1 and TRBJ2-3, with unresolved D. V lost 1 base to trimming and J lost 0 bases, with 8 bases between them. Germline assignment: CDR1 DFQATT and CDR2 SNEGSKA (reference sequence). The CDR3 is 14 residues long. The CDR3 loop reads CSARASTSTDTQYF. The CDR3 DNA reads TGCAGTGCTAGAGCCAGCACTAGCACAGATACGCAGTATTTT.

This clonotype was seen many times. The chain links TRBV20-1 to TRBJ2-7; D possibly corresponds to TRBD2 (7 bases). This CDR3 has 12 residues. Trimming pared 4 bases from V and 4 bases from J, leaving 11 bases between. Germline CDR1 is DFQATT and CDR2 is SNEGSKA (reference sequence). CDR3 residues: CSANREGYEQYF. The CDR3 DNA is TGCAGTGCTAACAGGGAGGGTTACGAGCAGTACTTC.

This clonotype showed up many times. The chain has TRBV27 and TRBJ2-4; TRBD1 matches 9 bases. The V gene's germline CDR1 is MNHEY and CDR2 SMNVEV (reference sequence). Trimming took 5 bases from V and 0 from J; bases not matched to a gene: 5. The length of the CDR3 is 16 residues. CDR3 nucleotides: TGTGCCAGCAGTCTACAGGGGGCCCTAGCCAAAAACATTCAGTACTTC. Translating gives CASSLQGALAKNIQYF.

V is TRBV25-1 and J is TRBJ2-2; perhaps TRBD1 as D (6 bases). Looked up from germline, CDR1 is MGHDK and CDR2 is SYGVNS. Trimming shortened V by 3 bases and J by 5 bases, and 10 bases separated the two germline ends. This CDR3 has 14 residues. CDR3 region: CASSDQGWTGELFF. DNA for the CDR3: TGTGCCAGCAGTGACCAGGGGTGGACCGGGGAGCTGTTTTTT.

In its sample, this clonotype was seen many times. This sequence joins TRBV6-1 and TRBJ2-2; D is perhaps TRBD2 (6 bases). The CDR3 is made up of 14 amino acids. V shed 5 bases and J shed 5 bases, with 12 bases lying between them. Per the germline V gene, CDR1 is MNHNS and CDR2 is SASEGT. The CDR3 sequence is CASSLGRDTGELFF. The CDR3 DNA is TGTGCCAGCAGTCTCGGGAGAGATACCGGGGAGCTGTTTTTT.